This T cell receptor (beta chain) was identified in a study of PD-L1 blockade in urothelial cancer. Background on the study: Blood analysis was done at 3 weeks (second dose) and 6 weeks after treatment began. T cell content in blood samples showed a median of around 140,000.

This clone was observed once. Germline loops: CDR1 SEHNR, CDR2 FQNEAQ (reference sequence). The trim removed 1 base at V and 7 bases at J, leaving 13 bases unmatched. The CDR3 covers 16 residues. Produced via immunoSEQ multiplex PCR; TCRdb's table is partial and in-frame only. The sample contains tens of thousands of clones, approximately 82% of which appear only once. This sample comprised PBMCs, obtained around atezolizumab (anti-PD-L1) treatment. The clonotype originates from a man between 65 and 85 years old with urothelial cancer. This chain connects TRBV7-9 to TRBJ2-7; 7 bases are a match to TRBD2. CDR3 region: CASSLGGQRDLGEQYF. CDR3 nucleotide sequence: TGTGCCAGCAGCTTAGGAGGCCAGCGGGACCTCGGGGAGCAGTACTTC.